The entry that follows covers one T cell receptor beta chain sequence. The CDR3 spans 14 residues. In germline, CDR1 is SGHNT, CDR2 YENEEA. The ends lost 5 bases at V and 7 bases at J; junction bases unmatched: 7. TCRdb reanalysed the RT-PCR reads using MiXCR and keeps one entry per CDR3 protein. The table lists hundreds of thousands of distinct CDR3 sequences, 14% of them singletons. The sequencing input was memory CD4+ T cells from blood. This chain links TRBV11-3 with TRBJ2-1; the match to TRBD2 covers 8 bases. The sequence was collected from a female donor in good health, serving as a healthy control. The CDR3 is CASSPSGGPNEQFF. The CDR3 DNA reads TGTGCCAGCAGCCCCAGCGGGGGTCCTAATGAGCAGTTCTTC.